A single sample is the source of the 20 T cell receptor beta chains below, sequenced in a study of a mutant IDH1 vaccine in newly diagnosed glioma. These receptors have no identified antigens. Time point meaning: week 47, end of study. Vaccine doses each comprised 300 ug of mutant IDH1 20-mer peptide, with topical imiquimod. Produced via immunoSEQ multiplex PCR; TCRdb's table is partial and in-frame only. The sample includes tens of thousands of clones, about 80% of them seen just once. The specimen comprised PBMCs, sampled from a glioma patient whose treatment included an IDH1 peptide vaccine. The receptors derive from a woman aged 40 to 50 with glioma. Some clones in this sample may be carry-over from other donors' samples.

The chain has TRBV15 and TRBJ2-1, with 12 bases aligning to TRBD2. V gave up 5 bases and J gave up 9 bases; unmatched junction bases: 8. In germline, CDR1 is LNHNV, CDR2 YYDKDF (reference sequence). CDR3 length equals 15 residues. The CDR3 bases are TGTGCCACCAGCCGGCTAGCGGGGGGGAAGATTGAGCAGTTCTTC. Its protein product is CATSRLAGGKIEQFF.

This clone was seen just once. The chain combines TRBV15 with TRBJ2-3; TRBD1 is a possible D gene (5 bases). The germline CDR1 and CDR2 sequences are LNHNV and YYDKDF (reference sequence). V lost 0 bases and J lost 1, with 8 bases in between. CDR3 length: 15 amino acids. In DNA, the CDR3 is TGTGCCACCAGCAGAGATCTGACAGGCACAGATACGCAGTATTTT. Translated, it gives CATSRDLTGTDTQYF.

This chain uses TRBV10-3 with TRBJ2-3, with TRBD1 matching 10 bases. The germline V gene encodes CDR1 ENHRY and CDR2 SYGVKD. V lost 4 bases to trimming and J lost 5 bases; unmatched junction nucleotides: 6. This CDR3 region has 15 residues. Written as DNA, the CDR3 is TGTGCCATCAGTGCTGGGACAGGGGCTGGAGATACGCAGTATTTT. Translating it yields CAISAGTGAGDTQYF.

V gene TRBV4-1 combines with J gene TRBJ1-2, with a tentative D call TRBD1 (6 bases). The germline V gene encodes CDR1 MGHRA and CDR2 YSYEKL. This CDR3 spans 14 amino acids. Trimming cost V 2 bases and J 8 bases, with 15 bases left between them. For the CDR3, the DNA is TGCGCCAGCAGCCAACGCGGGACAATTATAGGCTACACCTTC. Amino acid sequence: CASSQRGTIIGYTF.

The rearrangement joins TRBV5-1 to TRBJ2-3; 16 nucleotides match TRBD2. CDR3 length equals 19 residues. Trimming at V came to 4 bases and at J to 0 bases, leaving 8 bases not matched to a gene. Germline CDR1 and CDR2: SGHRS and YFSETQ. DNA of the CDR3: TGCGCCAGCAGCCCGGGACTAGCGGGGGGGCGTGCTAGCACAGATACGCAGTATTTT. Encoded protein: CASSPGLAGGRASTDTQYF. Combining the CDR3 with reference TRBV5-1 and TRBJ2-3 gives the whole variable domain KAGVTQTPRYLIKTRGQQVTLSCSPISGHRSVSWYQQTPGQGLQFLFEYFSETQRNKGNFPGRFSGRQFSNSRSEMNVSTLELGDSALYLCASSPGLAGGRASTDTQYFGPGTRLTVL.

In nucleotides, the CDR3 is TGCGCCAGCAGCCAAGATCTTGGGGAGTATCAGCCCCAGCATTTT. Amino acid sequence: CASSQDLGEYQPQHF. The chain carries TRBV4-3 and TRBJ1-5, with unresolved D. V gave up 0 bases and J gave up 5 bases, with 11 bases separating them. Germline CDR1 LGHNA, CDR2 YSLEER. The CDR3 spans 15 residues.

The chain is built from TRBV2 and TRBJ1-1; D gene uncertain. The germline V gene encodes CDR1 SNHLY and CDR2 FYNNEI. CDR3 length: 13 residues. V lost 5 bases and J 4 bases, leaving 11 bases between the germline ends. CDR3 sequence reads: CASSPSEGTEAFF. The CDR3 nucleotides read TGTGCCAGCAGTCCGTCAGAGGGCACTGAAGCTTTCTTT. The whole variable domain, remainder taken from reference TRBV2 and TRBJ1-1, is EPEVTQTPSHQVTQMGQEVILRCVPISNHLYFYWYRQILGQKVEFLVSFYNNEISEKSEIFDDQFSVERPDGSNFTLKIRSTKLEDSAMYFCASSPSEGTEAFFGQGTRLTVV.

The chain links TRBV7-3 to TRBJ2-5; 9 bases line up with TRBD1. CDR1 is SGHTA, CDR2 FQGTGA, per germline. Trimming cost V 2 bases and J 5 bases; bases outside gene matches: 6. This CDR3 spans 15 amino acids. The CDR3 DNA reads as TGTGCCAGCAGCTTAGGGACAGGGAATGGCGAGACCCAGTACTTC. The encoded protein is CASSLGTGNGETQYF.

The V and J genes are TRBV25-1 and TRBJ1-1; D gene ambiguous. Trimming stripped 6 bases from V and 6 bases from J, with 14 bases between. Germline values: CDR1 MGHDK, CDR2 SYGVNS. CDR3 length: 13 amino acids. CDR3 amino acids: CASRAAGRPEAFF. Here the CDR3 DNA reads TGTGCCAGCAGGGCCGCCGGGCGGCCTGAAGCTTTCTTT.

The chain has TRBV25-1 and TRBJ2-1; 8 positions match TRBD2. Trimming cost V 3 bases and J 8 bases; bases outside gene matches: 3. Per the germline V gene, CDR1 is MGHDK and CDR2 is SYGVNS. The CDR3 consists of 13 residues. CDR3 bases: TGTGCCAGCAGTGAGCCCGGGGGGGATGAGCAGTTCTTC. Translation gives CASSEPGGDEQFF.

The rearrangement joins TRBV19 to TRBJ2-5; D gene unclear. The DNA end is a closer match to TRBJ2-7, so the J assignment may be wrong. The germline CDR1 and CDR2 sequences are LNHDA and SQIVND (reference sequence). The length of the CDR3 is 15 residues. CDR3 region: CASSIAAGNSYEQYF. Written as DNA, the CDR3 is TGTGCCAGTAGTATAGCAGCAGGAAACTCCTACGAGCAGTACTTC.

The chain has TRBV19 and TRBJ1-1, with 8 bases fitting TRBD1. This CDR3 is 16 amino acids long. The germline gives CDR1 LNHDA, CDR2 SQIVND (reference sequence). V dropped 3 bases and J dropped 3; count of bases not matched to a gene: 9. CDR3 loop: CASSIAPPTGDTEAFF. For the CDR3, the DNA is TGTGCCAGTAGTATCGCGCCGCCGACAGGGGACACTGAAGCTTTCTTT.

This clone was found once. The chain is built from TRBV2 and TRBJ1-4; 8 bases are shared with TRBD1. V was pared by 8 bases and J by 4 bases, with 3 bases of the junction left unmatched. The germline gives CDR1 SNHLY, CDR2 FYNNEI. The CDR3 extends over 13 amino acids. The CDR3 DNA reads TGTGCCAGCTGCGACAGGGGTAATGAAAAACTGTTTTTT. It specifies CASCDRGNEKLFF.

The chain couples TRBV21-1 to TRBJ2-6; the D call of TRBD1 is as the table states it, not checked on the DNA. TRBV21-1 is classified as a pseudogene. The CDR3 is 17 amino acids. The CDR3 DNA reads as TGTGCCAGCAGCAAGAGCAGGGGACCTTCTGGGGCCAACGTCCTGACTTTC. It encodes CASSKSRGPSGANVLTF.

This chain uses TRBV6-5 with TRBJ1-2, with D possibly TRBD1 on 6 matching bases. CDR1 and CDR2 from the germline V gene are MNHEY and SVGAGI. V lost 0 bases and J lost 4, with 9 bases in between. The CDR3 has 14 residues. CDR3: CASSYSAGVYGYTF. The CDR3 DNA reads TGTGCCAGCAGTTACTCGGCAGGGGTCTATGGCTACACCTTC.

The rearrangement uses TRBV25-1 and TRBJ1-1; D call uncertain. V gave up 6 bases and J gave up 4 bases, with 3 bases separating them. The CDR3 runs 10 residues. Looked up from germline, CDR1 is MGHDK and CDR2 is SYGVNS. CDR3 protein: CASRGTEAFF. The CDR3 DNA follows: TGTGCCAGCAGGGGCACTGAAGCTTTCTTT.

This chain connects TRBV14 to TRBJ2-1, with 12 bases matching TRBD2. The CDR3 is 16 residues long. Trimming removed 3 bases from V and 3 bases from J; junction bases left unmatched: 3. Germline CDR1 and CDR2: SGHDN and FVKESK. The chain's CDR3 is CASSQLAGGFYNEQFF. Here the CDR3 DNA reads TGTGCCAGCAGCCAGCTAGCGGGGGGGTTCTACAATGAGCAGTTCTTC.

This clone was counted a single time. The V and J genes are TRBV29-1 and TRBJ2-5, with a possible D match to TRBD1 (5 bases). The DNA end lines up better with TRBJ2-7; the J call may be wrong. The CDR3 contains 13 residues. Germline CDR1 SQVTM, CDR2 ANQGSEA. Here the CDR3 DNA reads TGCAGCGTTAGGTGGGGCCTGTCCTACGAGCAGTACTTC. Its translation: CSVRWGLSYEQYF.

The chain is built from TRBV10-3 and TRBJ2-7, with D perhaps assigned TRBD1 or TRBD2 (5 bases each). CDR3 length: 12 amino acids. Trimming pared 9 bases from V and 4 bases from J, leaving 13 bases between. Germline CDR1 is ENHRY and CDR2 is SYGVKD. CDR3 amino acids: CAIARGAYEQYF. The CDR3 nucleotides read TGTGCCATAGCCAGAGGGGCTTACGAGCAGTACTTC.

V and J are TRBV4-1 and TRBJ2-7; D ambiguous. The CDR3 sequence is 16 residues long. V was trimmed by 0 bases and J by 1 base, leaving 13 bases between them. Germline CDR1 is MGHRA and CDR2 is YSYEKL. The CDR3, as DNA: TGCGCCAGCAGCCAAGATGTTGGCGGTACATCCTACGAGCAGTACTTC. Protein: CASSQDVGGTSYEQYF.